The 20 T cell receptor beta chains below come from one sample, sequenced in a study of cytomegalovirus exposure and HLA in healthy donors. PCR used 60 Vbeta primers and 13 Jbeta primers. The data were produced by immunoSEQ multiplex PCR, yet TCRdb's version contains in-frame clones alone and is incomplete. The sample has tens of thousands of clones, 78% seen once. Sequencing input: PBMCs. Receptors were obtained from a woman in her 40s in good health and CMV-seronegative.

The table lists this clone with a few counts. The rearrangement uses TRBV6-5 and TRBJ1-2, with a possible D match to TRBD1 (6 bases). The CDR3 consists of 15 residues. V shed 6 bases and J shed 5 bases, with 19 bases lying between them. Germline CDR1 reads MNHEY; CDR2 reads SVGAGI. In DNA, the CDR3 is TGTGCCAGCAGCCTTGACGGACAGCTACGATATGGCTACACCTTC. This translates into CASSLDGQLRYGYTF.

This clone was picked up a small number of times. The chain employs TRBV5-1 and TRBJ2-3; 7 bases agree with TRBD1. V shed 4 bases, J shed 6 bases, and the junction held 8 bases outside the gene matches. The CDR3 is 14 amino acids. In germline, CDR1 is SGHRS, CDR2 YFSETQ. CDR3 residues: CASSLGGASDTQYF. In DNA, the CDR3 is TGCGCCAGCAGCCTAGGGGGCGCATCGGATACGCAGTATTTT.

The V call is TRBV7-8, the J call TRBJ2-1; D call uncertain. V shed 5 bases and J shed 3 bases, with 20 bases lying between them. From germline, CDR1 is SGHVS and CDR2 FQNEAQ. CDR3 length: 17 amino acids. CDR3 coding DNA: TGTGCCAGCAGCCCCTACGAGGATGGCCTCGACTACAATGAGCAGTTCTTC. Translated, it gives CASSPYEDGLDYNEQFF.

This clone qualifies as medium-sized (0.01 to 0.1%). The rearrangement uses TRBV19 and TRBJ2-1; D gene uncertain. CDR1 and CDR2 from the germline V gene are LNHDA and SQIVND (reference sequence). The CDR3 sequence is 13 residues long. V was clipped by 3 bases and J by 3 bases, with 6 bases between them. As DNA, the CDR3 is TGTGCCAGTAGTATGTCAGTCTACAATGAGCAGTTCTTC. Amino acid sequence: CASSMSVYNEQFF. Together with reference TRBV19 and TRBJ2-1, the CDR3 gives the full variable domain: DGGITQSPKYLFRKEGQNVTLSCEQNLNHDAMYWYRQDPGQGLRLIYYSQIVNDFQKGDIAEGYSVSREKKESFPLTVTSAQKNPTAFYLCASSMSVYNEQFFGPGTRLTVL.

V gene TRBV9 combines with J gene TRBJ2-1, with TRBD1 identical over 9 bases. Trimming removed 0 bases from V and 8 bases from J; junction bases left unmatched: 9. The germline CDR1 and CDR2 sequences are SGDLS and YYNGEE. The CDR3 covers 16 residues. CDR3 sequence reads: CASSVGGQGSHHEQFF. In DNA, the CDR3 is TGTGCCAGCAGCGTAGGCGGACAGGGGTCCCACCATGAGCAGTTCTTC.

This clone was seen a single time. The chain links TRBV11-2 to TRBJ2-3; D possibly corresponds to TRBD2 (5 bases). V dropped 1 base and J dropped 2 bases, with 10 bases sitting between them. CDR3 size: 15 residues. Germline V gene lookup returns CDR1 SGHAT and CDR2 FQNNGV. In nucleotides, the CDR3 is TGTGCCAGCAGCTTAGCGGGAAGACTCACAGATACGCAGTATTTT. Translating gives CASSLAGRLTDTQYF.

The chain combines TRBV27 with TRBJ2-2, with 11 bases identical to TRBD1. The CDR3 is 15 residues long. The germline V gene encodes CDR1 MNHEY and CDR2 SMNVEV (reference sequence). V gave up 8 bases and J gave up 3 bases; unmatched junction bases: 5. CDR3 coding DNA: TGTGCCAGCCTCGGACAGGGGGCGGACACCGGGGAGCTGTTTTTT. Translation gives CASLGQGADTGELFF.

V and J are TRBV7-9 and TRBJ2-1; a weak D match, TRBD2 (5 bases). Per germline, CDR1 SEHNR and CDR2 FQNEAQ (reference sequence). V was shortened by 7 bases and J by 8 bases, with 12 bases between the two germline ends. The CDR3 spans 12 residues. CDR3 sequence: CASIQEGYEQFF. The CDR3 DNA reads as TGTGCCAGCATCCAAGAGGGATATGAGCAGTTCTTC. Full variable domain (remainder filled in from reference TRBV7-9 and TRBJ2-1): DTGVSQNPRHKITKRGQNVTFRCDPISEHNRLYWYRQTLGQGPEFLTYFQNEAQLEKSRLLSDRFSAERPKGSFSTLEIQRTEQGDSAMYLCASIQEGYEQFFGPGTRLTVL.

The rearrangement uses TRBV9 and TRBJ2-3; possible D gene TRBD2, 5 bases. The V end was cut by 3 bases, the J end by 0 bases, with 11 bases between. In germline, CDR1 is SGDLS, CDR2 YYNGEE. The CDR3 runs to 15 residues. CDR3: CASSAVWTSTDTQYF. Written as DNA, the CDR3 is TGTGCCAGCAGCGCGGTATGGACTAGCACAGATACGCAGTATTTT.

The chain uses TRBV5-5 and TRBJ2-3; D not resolved. The CDR3 has 14 residues. Germline V gene data show CDR1 as SGHKS and CDR2 as YYEKEE (reference sequence). The ends were cut back, 0 bases at V and 2 bases at J, with 7 bases in the middle. The CDR3 spells CASSLEHYTDTQYF. The CDR3 DNA sequence: TGTGCCAGCAGCTTGGAACATTACACAGATACGCAGTATTTT. The whole variable domain, remainder taken from reference TRBV5-5 and TRBJ2-3, is DAGVTQSPTHLIKTRGQQVTLRCSPISGHKSVSWYQQVLGQGPQFIFQYYEKEERGRGNFPDRFSARQFPNYSSELNVNALLLGDSALYLCASSLEHYTDTQYFGPGTRLTVL.

For the CDR3, the DNA is TGTGCCAGCAGCGATGGGACAGGAGAGTCTGGGGCCAACGTCCTGACTTTC. Its translation is CASSDGTGESGANVLTF. The chain is built from TRBV9 and TRBJ2-6, with 8 bases that match TRBD1. The CDR3 runs 17 residues. CDR1 and CDR2 (germline): SGDLS, YYNGEE. The V gene end was trimmed by 3 bases and the J gene end by 1 base; junction bases not matched to a gene: 6.

The chain carries TRBV5-1 and TRBJ1-2; TRBD1 matches at 8 bases. CDR1 is SGHRS, CDR2 YFSETQ, per germline. The CDR3 runs to 14 residues. Trimming removed 6 bases from V and 0 bases from J; junction bases left unmatched: 4. CDR3 coding DNA: TGCGCCAGCACCGCGACAGGGGCTAACTATGGCTACACCTTC. Translation gives CASTATGANYGYTF.

The chain combines TRBV7-2 with TRBJ2-2, with TRBD2 identical over 9 bases. Trimming at V came to 5 bases and at J to 1 base, leaving 5 bases not matched to a gene. This CDR3 comprises 16 residues. CDR1 and CDR2 (germline): SGHTA, FQGNSA. CDR3 region: CASSQSGRQNTGELFF. The CDR3 coding sequence is TGTGCCAGCAGCCAGAGCGGGAGGCAGAACACCGGGGAGCTGTTTTTT.

As DNA, the CDR3 is TGTGCCAGCTCGGGACAGTTGAACACTGAAGCTTTCTTT. Its translation is CASSGQLNTEAFF. The rearrangement uses TRBV6-4 and TRBJ1-1; TRBD1 matches at 7 bases. The CDR3 is 13 residues long. Trimming took 8 bases from V and 0 from J; bases not matched to a gene: 3. Per germline, CDR1 MRHNA and CDR2 SNTAGT.

The rearrangement links TRBV6-5 to TRBJ2-7; 8 nucleotides line up with TRBD2. Trimming cost V 4 bases and J 6 bases; bases outside gene matches: 14. This CDR3 has 16 amino acids. The germline gives CDR1 MNHEY, CDR2 SVGAGI. The CDR3 DNA is TGTGCCAGCAGTTTCCGCTCAGCGGGAGTGAACCGCGAGCAGTACTTC. This gives the protein CASSFRSAGVNREQYF.

The chain carries TRBV5-6 and TRBJ1-6; 10 bases line up with TRBD1. The length of the CDR3 is 16 residues. Germline V gene sequence: CDR1 SGHDT, CDR2 YYEEEE. Losses at the gene ends were 4 bases for V and 8 bases for J; bases not matched to a gene: 9. CDR3 sequence: CASSLIGGTGDSPLHF. CDR3 coding DNA: TGTGCCAGCAGCCTAATAGGAGGGACAGGGGATTCACCCCTCCACTTT.

J is TRBJ2-1 and V is TRBV29-1; weak D call: TRBD1 (7 bases). The CDR3 is 14 residues long. Trimming left V 4 bases short and J 2 bases short, with 12 bases between. Germline V gene data show CDR1 as SQVTM and CDR2 as ANQGSEA. The CDR3 protein is CSVVRGTAYNEQFF. The CDR3 region has the DNA TGCAGCGTTGTTCGCGGGACAGCCTACAATGAGCAGTTCTTC.

This clone was counted between two and nine times. The chain joins TRBV7-9 to TRBJ2-2; 7 bases are a match to TRBD2. Germline V gives CDR1 SEHNR, CDR2 FQNEAQ (reference sequence). The junction had 6 bases not matched to a gene; V was cut back by 11 bases and J by 3 bases. CDR3 size: 13 residues. DNA for the CDR3: TGTGCCGGCGGGGGTTACGACACCGGGGAGCTGTTTTTT. It encodes CAGGGYDTGELFF.

The chain is built from TRBV6-6 and TRBJ2-4; 8 bases fit TRBD1. The CDR3 contains 14 residues. Germline CDR1 and CDR2: MNHNY and SVGAGI (reference sequence). V shed 6 bases and J 0 bases; nucleotides not matched to a gene: 1. CDR3 amino acids: CASRDRVAKNIQYF. The CDR3 DNA follows: TGTGCCAGCAGGGACAGGGTAGCCAAAAACATTCAGTACTTC.

The chain links TRBV6-5 to TRBJ2-1; 8 nucleotides agree with TRBD2. From germline, CDR1 is MNHEY and CDR2 SVGAGI. The ends lost 0 bases at V and 6 bases at J; junction bases unmatched: 4. CDR3 length equals 15 residues. This CDR3 is CASSYSGLALNEQFF. The CDR3 DNA sequence: TGTGCCAGCAGTTACTCTGGACTAGCACTCAATGAGCAGTTCTTC.